These T cell receptor beta chains were read from a single sample in a study of cytomegalovirus exposure and HLA in healthy donors. Some clones are missing from TCRdb's copy, which holds only in-frame ones; the method was immunoSEQ multiplex PCR. The data show around 210,000 clones, around 83% seen once. The specimen was PBMCs. Receptor source: a girl under 10 years old in good health and CMV-seronegative. CDR3s include the opening cysteine and the closing phenylalanine or tryptophan. The D gene is left open where the match is weak. Expanded clones are given a class, and other clones once, few, many or no size at all.

clone_size j_call v_call d_call cdr3_nt cdr3_aa
- TRBJ2-5 TRBV2 TRBD2 TGTGCCGGGACTAGCGGGAGGGCCCAGACCCAGTACTTC CAGTSGRAQTQYF
- TRBJ1-1 TRBV27 - TGTGCCAGCAGACGAGGGACAACCATGAACACTGAAGCTTTCTTT CASRRGTTMNTEAFF
once TRBJ2-1 TRBV19 - TGTGCCAGTAGTAGGGGGCCCTCCTACAATGAGCAGTTCTTC CASSRGPSYNEQFF
- TRBJ2-7 TRBV7-6 TRBD1 TGTGCCAGCAGCTGGGACAGACCTTCGGAGCAGTACTTC CASSWDRPSEQYF
- TRBJ1-2 TRBV5-6 TRBD1 TGTGCCAGCAGCCTCTCCGGGACAGGGCCCCCTTTTAACTATGGCTACACCTTC CASSLSGTGPPFNYGYTF
- TRBJ2-5 TRBV5-1 TRBD2 TGCGCCAGCAGCAATGGGACTAGCGGCCAAGAGACCCAGTACTTC CASSNGTSGQETQYF
- TRBJ2-1 TRBV11-2 TRBD2 TGTGCCAGCAGCTTACTAGCGGGGGGGCCAGGAGGGGATGAGCAGTTCTTC CASSLLAGGPGGDEQFF
- TRBJ2-5 TRBV20-1 - TGCAGTGGCGGGGAAGAGACCCAGTACTTC CSGGEETQYF
once TRBJ2-5 TRBV5-6 TRBD1 TGTGCCACCCAAGGGGGACAGGGAGTAAAGACCCAGTACTTC CATQGGQGVKTQYF
- TRBJ1-6 TRBV11-2 - TGTGCCAGCAGCTTTACAGAAGGGGCCACACCCCTCCACTTT CASSFTEGATPLHF
- TRBJ1-5 TRBV19 TRBD1 TGTGCCAGTAAGCGACAGGGCAATAGCAATCAGCCCCAGCATTTT CASKRQGNSNQPQHF
- TRBJ1-2 TRBV30 - TGTGCCTGGAGTGCCCGGGGTGACTATGGCTACACCTTC CAWSARGDYGYTF
- TRBJ2-7 TRBV29-1 TRBD2 TGCAGTGGCGCGGGGGGCGCTACCTACGAGCAGTACTTC CSGAGGATYEQYF
few TRBJ2-2 TRBV10-3 - TGTGCCATCAGTGTAGGACAAAATCCGAACACCGGGGAGCTGTTTTTT CAISVGQNPNTGELFF
once TRBJ1-2 TRBV7-9 TRBD1 TGTGCCAGCAGCTCTATCCGGGGGACAGTCCTTGGCTACACCTTC CASSSIRGTVLGYTF
- TRBJ2-1 TRBV12-5 TRBD1 TGTGCTAGTGGTTTGTCCGGATGGGACAGGGCCTACAATGAGCAGTTCTTC CASGLSGWDRAYNEQFF
- TRBJ2-7 TRBV5-4 TRBD2 TGTGCCAGCAGCTTGGACGGGGGGGTTTCCTACGAGCAGTACTTC CASSLDGGVSYEQYF
- TRBJ2-7 TRBV7-9 - TGTGCCAGCAGCACACGACAGGCGGACCCCCTCGAGCAGTACTTC CASSTRQADPLEQYF
- TRBJ1-2 TRBV27 - TGTGCCAGCAGTTTATCGGCGGGGAATGGCTACACCTTC CASSLSAGNGYTF
few TRBJ2-1 TRBV15 TRBD2 TGTGCCACCAGCAGAGATGCCGGGACTAGCGGGAGGGGTGAGCAGTTCTTC CATSRDAGTSGRGEQFF
- TRBJ2-1 TRBV5-4 TRBD1 TGTGCCAGCAGTCTGGGGACAGGGGGCCCCGGCCAATACAATGAGCAGTTCTTC CASSLGTGGPGQYNEQFF
- TRBJ1-2 TRBV5-1 - TGCGCCAGCAGCCCCGGGGGGGGGTATGGCTACACCTTC CASSPGGGYGYTF
- TRBJ2-7 TRBV7-9 - TGTGCCAGCGGCGACAGACCCTACGAGCAGTACTTC CASGDRPYEQYF
once TRBJ1-1 TRBV6-6 - TGTGCCAGCAGTTACTCCCAGGGTTCGAACACTGAAGCTTTCTTT CASSYSQGSNTEAFF
- TRBJ1-5 TRBV6-1 - TGTGCCAGCAGTGAAGCACAAAATCAGCCCCAGCATTTT CASSEAQNQPQHF
- TRBJ2-2 TRBV5-5 TRBD2 TGTGCCAGCAGCTTGGTAGCGGGGGGCACCGGGGAGCTGTTTTTT CASSLVAGGTGELFF
- TRBJ1-2 TRBV27 TRBD1 TGTGCCAGCAGGCGGGATCGGACAGGGAGCTATGGCTACACCTTC CASRRDRTGSYGYTF
once TRBJ2-3 TRBV14 TRBD2 TGTGCCAGCAGCCAAGATCGACTAGCGGCTCAGTATTTT CASSQDRLAAQYF
once TRBJ1-4 TRBV5-1 - TGCGCCAGCAGCGTGACGGGAAGGAATGAAAAACTGTTTTTT CASSVTGRNEKLFF
- TRBJ1-5 TRBV18 - TGTGCCAGCTCACCACGGGGACTGCTGGGCAGGGATCAGCCCCAGCATTTT CASSPRGLLGRDQPQHF
once TRBJ2-7 TRBV2 - TGTGCCAGCAGTGTCGAGCAATCCTACGAGCAGTACTTC CASSVEQSYEQYF
- TRBJ2-3 TRBV6-1 - TGTGCCAGCAGTGAATTTCTAGATACGCAGTATTTT CASSEFLDTQYF
- TRBJ1-1 TRBV5-5 - TGTGCCAGCAGCGAGGGACTGGAGAACACTGAAGCTTTCTTT CASSEGLENTEAFF
- TRBJ2-7 TRBV7-8 - TGTGCCAGCAGCTTAGGAAGGACGGCGAGCCAGGCGGGCGAGCAGTACTTC CASSLGRTASQAGEQYF
- TRBJ2-7 TRBV7-2 - TGTGCCAGCAGCTTTTTAACGGGCGGGAGAGGGGGCTCCTACGAGCAGTACTTC CASSFLTGGRGGSYEQYF
- TRBJ1-1 TRBV5-8 - TGTGCCAGCAGCTTGGGGGAGGCTGAAGCTTTCTTT CASSLGEAEAFF
- TRBJ1-2 TRBV4-1 - TGCGCCAGCAGCCAAGACAATACTATAGTCTATGGCTACACCTTC CASSQDNTIVYGYTF
- TRBJ2-7 TRBV30 TRBD2 TGTGCCTGGAGTTTATCGCGGACGGGACTATGGGGCTACGAGCAGTACTTC CAWSLSRTGLWGYEQYF
- TRBJ2-2 TRBV5-6 - TGTGCCAGCAGCTTGGGGGGGACAATCACCGGGGAGCTGTTTTTT CASSLGGTITGELFF
- TRBJ2-1 TRBV5-6 - TGTGCCAGCAGGTCGAGGAGGGAAAATGAGCAGTTCTTC CASRSRRENEQFF
- TRBJ2-5 TRBV4-1 - TGCGCCAGCAGCCAAGATGGGCAGGGAGGGACCCAGTACTTC CASSQDGQGGTQYF
once TRBJ2-3 TRBV27 - TGTGCCAGCAGTTTCAGGTCGGCAGATACGCAGTATTTT CASSFRSADTQYF
- TRBJ2-7 TRBV27 - TGTGCCAGCAGTACAGGTTACTCCTACGAGCAGTACTTC CASSTGYSYEQYF
- TRBJ1-1 TRBV6-5 - TGTGCCAGCAGTTACAGGTTGGAGGGTGCAGCTTTCTTT CASSYRLEGAAFF
- TRBJ2-2 TRBV7-9 TRBD2 TGTTCCAGCAGCTTAGCCCGGACTAGATGGGCGGGCGGGGAGCTGTTTTTT CSSSLARTRWAGGELFF
- TRBJ1-4 TRBV7-4 TRBD1 TGTGCCAGCAGCCATAAAAACAGGGGGGAAAAACTGTTTTTT CASSHKNRGEKLFF
- TRBJ1-4 TRBV25-1 TRBD1 TGTGCCAGCAGTGATCTCACAGGGGGGCTTAATGAAAAACTGTTTTTT CASSDLTGGLNEKLFF
- TRBJ2-7 TRBV6-5 - TGTGCCAGCAGTTCCCCACTAGTATCCTACGAGCAGTACTTC CASSSPLVSYEQYF
- TRBJ2-1 TRBV4-2 TRBD2 TGTGCCAGCAGCCAGGCAGGGACTAGCGGTAATGAGCAGTTCTTC CASSQAGTSGNEQFF